A single sample is the source of the 7 T cell receptor beta chains below, sequenced in a study of shared clonotypes between healthy human individuals. TCRdb's table, derived via immunoSEQ multiplex PCR, lists solely in-frame clones and lacks some. Of more than 2 million clones in the sample, roughly 95% were seen once. The specimen was naive CD4+ T cells sorted from blood. Subset meaning: CD45RA+ positively selected. All receptors derive from a man aged 18 to 29 in good health.

The V and J genes are TRBV7-2 and TRBJ2-7; TRBD2 aligns across 8 bases. This CDR3 spans 15 amino acids. The V gene end was trimmed by 5 bases and the J gene end by 1 base; junction bases not matched to a gene: 7. CDR1 is SGHTA, CDR2 FQGNSA, per germline. The CDR3, as DNA: TGTGCCAGCAGCACGGGGGGGCCCGTATCCTACGAGCAGTACTTC. Encoded protein: CASSTGGPVSYEQYF.

This sequence joins TRBV7-2 and TRBJ2-7; 9 bases are shared with TRBD2. In germline, CDR1 is SGHTA, CDR2 FQGNSA. The CDR3 runs to 15 residues. J lost 4 bases, V lost 3 bases, and 7 bases had no gene match. The chain's CDR3 is CASSFPSGIVYEQYF. CDR3 DNA sequence: TGTGCCAGCAGCTTCCCTAGCGGGATAGTATACGAGCAGTACTTC.

This clone came up once. The chain couples TRBV4-2 to TRBJ2-2; 8 bases agree with TRBD2. V shed 0 bases, J shed 7 bases, and the junction held 10 bases outside the gene matches. The CDR3 has 17 residues. In germline, CDR1 is LGHNA, CDR2 YNFKEQ. CDR3 in amino acids: CASSQDLAAGAGGELFF. CDR3 nucleotide sequence: TGTGCCAGCAGCCAAGATCTTGCAGCGGGGGCCGGCGGGGAGCTGTTTTTT.

The chain is built from TRBV30 and TRBJ2-1; 13 positions match TRBD2. The germline V gene has CDR1 GTSNPN and CDR2 SVGIG (reference sequence). CDR3 length: 13 amino acids. The J segment lost 16 bases and the V segment lost 0 bases, leaving 6 bases of the junction unmatched. The CDR3 nucleotides are TGTGCCTGGAGTGTTGGAGGACTAGCGGGGGAATTCTTC. It is translated as CAWSVGGLAGEFF.

The genes are TRBV28 and TRBJ2-5, with 13 bases identical to TRBD2. Per the germline V gene, CDR1 is MDHEN and CDR2 is SYDVKM. This CDR3 has 16 amino acids. After removal of 5 bases from V and 2 bases from J, the junction contained 5 bases not matched to a gene. CDR3 sequence (DNA): TGTGCCAGCAGTCCCCCGGGACTAGCGGGGCAAGAGACCCAGTACTTC. Protein: CASSPPGLAGQETQYF.

V gene TRBV10-3 combines with J gene TRBJ1-4; TRBD1 is a possible D gene (5 bases). Germline loops: CDR1 ENHRY, CDR2 SYGVKD. Trimming removed 4 bases at V and 6 bases at J, with 9 bases between. This CDR3 comprises 13 residues. The CDR3 is CAISGGVDEKLFF. CDR3 nucleotides: TGTGCCATCAGTGGGGGCGTCGATGAAAAACTGTTTTTT.

This clone was seen just once. The V and J genes are TRBV10-3 and TRBJ1-3; D is ambiguous. Germline V gives CDR1 ENHRY, CDR2 SYGVKD. V dropped 6 bases and J dropped 0 bases, with 12 bases sitting between them. This CDR3 spans 15 amino acids. CDR3 in amino acids: CAIRVSSVSGNTIYF. The CDR3 bases are TGTGCCATCAGAGTTAGTAGCGTCTCTGGAAACACCATATATTTT.